This T cell receptor beta chain was documented in a study of T cells after yellow fever vaccination. Study overall: Low-cell-number fractions were prepared with SMART-Seq v4 Ultra Low Input. Study-wide results and limits: Post-booster repertoires again held most primary-vaccination clones (about 96% CD4, about 90% CD8).

CDR3 length equals 14 residues. V was shortened by 6 bases and J by 0 bases, with 11 bases between the two germline ends. In TCRdb, the 5' RACE reads were re-called with MiXCR into one record per CDR3 protein. The data hold over 300,000 distinct CDR3 sequences, with around 3.6% observed a single time. This clonotype occurred a few times. The antigen is not known. The source is a man between 18 and 29 years old who received the YFV17D yellow fever vaccine. The J gene is TRBJ1-1, the V gene TRBV12-3 or TRBV12-4; perhaps TRBD1 as D (5 bases). This specimen consisted of PBMCs, obtained on the day of the yellow fever booster vaccination. The CDR3 spells CASRPDSLNTEAFF. The DNA of the CDR3 is TGTGCCAGCAGACCCGACAGCTTGAACACTGAAGCTTTCTTT.